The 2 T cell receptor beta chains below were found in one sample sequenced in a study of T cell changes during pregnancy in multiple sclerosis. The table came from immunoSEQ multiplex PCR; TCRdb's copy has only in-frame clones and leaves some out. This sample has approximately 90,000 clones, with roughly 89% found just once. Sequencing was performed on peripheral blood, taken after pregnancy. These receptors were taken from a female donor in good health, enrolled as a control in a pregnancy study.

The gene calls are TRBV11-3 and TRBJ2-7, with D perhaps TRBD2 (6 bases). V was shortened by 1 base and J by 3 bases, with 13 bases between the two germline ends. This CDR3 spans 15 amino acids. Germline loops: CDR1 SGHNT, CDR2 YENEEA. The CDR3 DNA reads TGTGCCAGCAGCTTAGGGAGGGGAGATTACTACGAGCAGTACTTC. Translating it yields CASSLGRGDYYEQYF.

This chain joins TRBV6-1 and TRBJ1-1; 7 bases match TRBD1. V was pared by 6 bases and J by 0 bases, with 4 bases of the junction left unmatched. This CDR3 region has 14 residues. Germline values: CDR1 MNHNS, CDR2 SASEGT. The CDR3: CASRQGRVNTEAFF. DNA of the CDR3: TGTGCCAGCAGACAGGGGCGAGTGAACACTGAAGCTTTCTTT.